This entry lists 24 T cell receptor beta chains sequenced from one sample in a study of neurological immune-mediated disorders. MiXCR, run by TCRdb on the 5' RACE reads, gives a single entry per CDR3 protein. This sample carries fewer than 45,000 distinct CDR3 sequences, about 6% of them seen once, and the ten largest clones take around 0.52%. The sequenced material came from CD4+ T cells from blood. These receptors came from a woman aged 40-49 years in good health.

This clonotype has a count of ten or more. This rearrangement joins TRBV27 to TRBJ2-7; D could derive from TRBD1 or TRBD2 (6 bases each). V was clipped by 7 bases and J by 2 bases, with 18 bases between them. The CDR3 extends over 15 amino acids. Per the germline V gene, CDR1 is MNHEY and CDR2 is SMNVEV (reference sequence). In DNA, the CDR3 is TGTGCCAGCACCTCCTCGGGGGACACCCCCTACGAGCAGTACTTC. Residues: CASTSSGDTPYEQYF.

The chain combines TRBV9 with TRBJ2-1, with 8 nucleotides matching TRBD2. Germline V gene lookup returns CDR1 SGDLS and CDR2 YYNGEE. This CDR3 is built from 13 residues. V dropped 7 bases and J dropped 8; count of bases not matched to a gene: 8. The chain's CDR3 is CASSREGPHEQFF. The CDR3 region has the DNA TGTGCCAGCTCCCGGGAGGGCCCCCATGAGCAGTTCTTC.

This clonotype was seen at least ten times. The chain employs TRBV7-3 and TRBJ2-2; 14 bases are a match to TRBD2. The trim removed 4 bases at V and 1 base at J, leaving 8 bases unmatched. The CDR3 runs to 19 residues. Germline V gene lookup returns CDR1 SGHTA and CDR2 FQGTGA. This chain's CDR3 is CASSSSGTSGGLNTGELFF. CDR3 in DNA: TGTGCCAGCAGCTCCTCCGGGACTAGCGGGGGACTGAACACCGGGGAGCTGTTTTTT.

About this clonotype itself: Since a much larger clone is just one base distant, this may be a read error. The gene calls are TRBV7-9 and TRBJ2-2, with D hard to call. Germline V gene sequence: CDR1 SEHNR, CDR2 FQNEAQ (reference sequence). The CDR3 is made up of 16 amino acids. The CDR3 is CDSSLPPGINTGELFF. The CDR3 DNA is TGTGACAGCAGCCTCCCCCCTGGGATAAACACCGGGGAGCTGTTTTTT.

Ten or more counts support this clonotype. This sequence joins TRBV28 and TRBJ2-2; possibly TRBD1 for D (7 bases). CDR3 length equals 14 residues. V was cut by 6 bases and J by 7 bases, with 15 bases left in between. Germline values: CDR1 MDHEN, CDR2 SYDVKM. Written as DNA, the CDR3 is TGTGCCAGCAGGGGGGGACAGTCTTTCGGGGAGCTGTTTTTT. Protein sequence: CASRGGQSFGELFF.

This clonotype occurred many times. V gene TRBV20-1 combines with J gene TRBJ2-7; the match to TRBD2 covers 9 bases. Germline CDR1 reads DFQATT; CDR2 reads SNEGSKA (reference sequence). The CDR3 has 14 residues. V was clipped by 3 bases and J by 2 bases; unmatched bases: 5. The CDR3 is CSASPGLAPYEQYF. DNA for the CDR3: TGCAGTGCTAGCCCGGGACTAGCCCCCTACGAGCAGTACTTC.

This clonotype was observed many times. The chain is built from TRBV10-2 and TRBJ2-2, with unresolved D. V was shortened by 4 bases and J by 5 bases, with 11 bases between the two germline ends. The germline gives CDR1 WSHSY, CDR2 SAAADI. This CDR3 comprises 14 residues. CDR3 nucleotide sequence: TGCGCCAGCAGTGTAGAGGACGGGACCGGGGAGCTGTTTTTT. Translated: CASSVEDGTGELFF.

This clonotype was recorded at least ten times. The J gene is TRBJ2-1, the V gene TRBV5-1; D is uncertain. The V gene lost 0 bases and the J gene lost 0 bases, with 10 bases spanning the gap. CDR1 is SGHRS, CDR2 YFSETQ, per germline. The CDR3 length is 16 residues. The CDR3 region has the DNA TGCGCCAGCAGCTTGGACTACCAAAGCTCCTACAATGAGCAGTTCTTC. This encodes CASSLDYQSSYNEQFF.

This clonotype was counted many times. J is TRBJ2-2 and V is TRBV7-2; 10 bases line up with TRBD2. J gave up 7 bases and V 1 base, and 21 bases lay outside the gene matches. The CDR3 has 21 residues. The germline V gene has CDR1 SGHTA and CDR2 FQGNSA. The CDR3 DNA follows: TGTGCCAGCAGCTTAGAGTTGCCTAGCGGGAGATTCACAAGTTGGGACGGGGAGCTGTTTTTT. Its translation is CASSLELPSGRFTSWDGELFF.

The table lists this clonotype with many counts. The gene calls are TRBV2 and TRBJ2-7, with 9 bases lining up with TRBD1. Germline V gene sequence: CDR1 SNHLY, CDR2 FYNNEI. The CDR3 is made up of 14 amino acids. Unmatched junction bases numbered 6, after V lost 6 bases and J lost 3 bases. The CDR3 sequence: CASRGDRVLYEQYF. CDR3 in DNA: TGTGCCAGCAGAGGGGACAGGGTGCTCTACGAGCAGTACTTC. Drawing the rest from reference TRBV2 and TRBJ2-7, the complete variable domain is EPEVTQTPSHQVTQMGQEVILRCVPISNHLYFYWYRQILGQKVEFLVSFYNNEISEKSEIFDDQFSVERPDGSNFTLKIRSTKLEDSAMYFCASRGDRVLYEQYFGPGTRLTVT.

This clonotype was counted ten times or more. The V call is TRBV20-1, the J call TRBJ1-1, with 7 bases fitting TRBD1. V lost 6 bases, J lost 1 base, and 5 bases stayed unmatched. The V gene's germline CDR1 is DFQATT and CDR2 SNEGSKA (reference sequence). The length of the CDR3 is 13 residues. In DNA form, the CDR3 reads TGCAGTGCGTTATACAGGGGGAACACTGAAGCTTTCTTT. Residues: CSALYRGNTEAFF.

This clonotype was recorded at least ten times. The chain joins TRBV28 to TRBJ2-7, with 11 bases fitting TRBD1. J was trimmed by 2 bases and V by 7 bases; bases with no gene match: 4. Per germline, CDR1 MDHEN and CDR2 SYDVKM. CDR3 length: 14 residues. In DNA form, the CDR3 reads TGTGCCAGCACCTGGACAGGGGGCCCCTACGAGCAGTACTTC. Amino acids: CASTWTGGPYEQYF. The variable domain in full, completed from reference TRBV28 and TRBJ2-7, reads DVKVTQSSRYLVKRTGEKVFLECVQDMDHENMFWYRQDPGLGLRLIYFSYDVKMKEKGDIPEGYSVSREKKERFSLILESASTNQTSMYLCASTWTGGPYEQYFGPGTRLTVT.

Many counts were recorded for this clonotype. J is TRBJ2-5 and V is TRBV7-6, with D unclear. This CDR3 has 17 amino acids. The V end lost 1 base, the J end lost 5 bases, and 20 bases lay between the germline ends. Looked up from germline, CDR1 is SGHVS and CDR2 is FNYEAQ. The CDR3 nucleotides are TGTGCCAGCAGCTTAGGAGGCGGACGGATACGGCGGGAGACCCAGTACTTC. Amino acids: CASSLGGGRIRRETQYF. Based on the CDR3 plus reference TRBV7-6 and TRBJ2-5, the full variable domain is GAGVSQSPRYKVTKRGQDVALRCDPISGHVSLYWYRQALGQGPEFLTYFNYEAQQDKSGLPNDRFSAERPEGSISTLTIQRTEQRDSAMYRCASSLGGGRIRRETQYFGPGTRLLVL.

This clonotype appeared many times. V usage is TRBV20-1 and J usage is TRBJ1-4, with D unresolved. Trimming shortened V by 5 bases and J by 4 bases, and 14 bases separated the two germline ends. Germline CDR1 reads DFQATT; CDR2 reads SNEGSKA (reference sequence). The CDR3 has 14 residues. CDR3 bases: TGCAGTGCTGTTACCGCACAGAGTAATGAAAAACTGTTTTTT. Translating gives CSAVTAQSNEKLFF.

The chain uses TRBV5-6 and TRBJ2-7, with 7 bases fitting TRBD2. The CDR3 spans 16 residues. V shed 4 bases and J 4 bases; nucleotides not matched to a gene: 14. Germline CDR1 and CDR2: SGHDT and YYEEEE. CDR3 bases: TGTGCCAGCAGCGCATCTGGGGGAGGGATGCCTTACGAGCAGTACTTC. This translates into CASSASGGGMPYEQYF.

In this sample, this clonotype turned up many times. The chain has TRBV12-3 or TRBV12-4 and TRBJ2-7; D gene ambiguous. This CDR3 has 16 residues. The ends were cut back, 3 bases at V and 3 bases at J, with 18 bases in the middle. The chain's CDR3 is CASSFGSWQQDYEQYF. The CDR3 DNA reads TGTGCCAGCAGTTTTGGGTCCTGGCAGCAAGACTACGAGCAGTACTTC.

This clonotype was recorded at least ten times. The chain employs TRBV28 and TRBJ2-7; D is unclear. The CDR3 is made up of 12 amino acids. Germline-derived CDR1 and CDR2 are MDHEN and SYDVKM. Trimming shortened V by 4 bases and J by 0 bases, and 4 bases separated the two germline ends. The CDR3 DNA reads as TGTGCCAGCAGTTCCTACTCCTACGAGCAGTACTTC. The encoded protein is CASSSYSYEQYF.

This clonotype was counted many times. The genes are TRBV5-1 and TRBJ2-7, with 9 bases lining up with TRBD2. The CDR3 contains 15 residues. Germline trimming cut 0 bases from V and 2 bases from J; bases unmatched to any gene: 3. CDR1 is SGHRS, CDR2 YFSETQ, per germline. The CDR3 is CASSLVAGAAYEQYF. The CDR3, as DNA: TGCGCCAGCAGCTTGGTAGCGGGAGCGGCCTACGAGCAGTACTTC.

This clonotype came up many times. The chain has TRBV3-1 and TRBJ2-5; D gene ambiguous. The CDR3 runs 14 residues. In germline, CDR1 is LGHDT, CDR2 YNNKEL (reference sequence). Trimming took off 4 bases at V and 1 base at J, with 10 bases between the two ends. CDR3 amino acids: CASSPPGVQETQYF. CDR3 bases: TGTGCCAGCAGCCCGCCAGGAGTCCAAGAGACCCAGTACTTC.

This clonotype was found many times. The rearrangement links TRBV7-2 to TRBJ1-1, with unresolved D. CDR1 SGHTA and CDR2 FQGNSA come from the germline V gene. V was clipped by 5 bases and J by 0 bases, with 13 bases between them. CDR3 length equals 15 residues. CDR3 protein: CASSLAGTLNTEAFF. DNA of the CDR3: TGTGCCAGCAGCCTTGCCGGAACTCTGAACACTGAAGCTTTCTTT. Full variable domain (remainder filled in from reference TRBV7-2 and TRBJ1-1): GAGVSQSPSNKVTEKGKDVELRCDPISGHTALYWYRQSLGQGLEFLIYFQGNSAPDKSGLPSDRFSAERTGGSVSTLTIQRTQQEDSAVYLCASSLAGTLNTEAFFGQGTRLTVV.

This clonotype appeared many times. V usage is TRBV9 and J usage is TRBJ1-2; D may be TRBD1 (6 bases). V was clipped by 4 bases and J by 1 base, with 14 bases between them. In germline, CDR1 is SGDLS, CDR2 YYNGEE. CDR3 length: 15 residues. DNA of the CDR3: TGTGCCAGCAGCCCGGAGACAGGATATAACTATGGCTACACCTTC. Protein sequence: CASSPETGYNYGYTF.

This clonotype was found many times. The rearrangement joins TRBV29-1 to TRBJ1-2; a weak D match, TRBD1 (6 bases). The CDR3 is 14 residues long. Germline V gives CDR1 SQVTM, CDR2 ANQGSEA. V lost 1 base and J 6 bases, leaving 15 bases between the germline ends. The CDR3 spells CSVEGGARFDGYTF. The CDR3 DNA is TGCAGCGTTGAAGGGGGGGCGCGGTTTGATGGCTACACCTTC.

This clonotype was seen ten or more times. One end of the junction fails to match germline, which may point to a read error. The chain uses TRBV7-7 and TRBJ1-5; TRBD1 is a possible D gene (5 bases). Looked up from germline, CDR1 is SSHAT and CDR2 is FNYEAQ (reference sequence). The length of the CDR3 is 17 residues. The CDR3 reads CASSLALETAVNQPQHF. DNA of the CDR3: TGTGCTAGCAGCTTAGCGCTGGAGACAGCGGTTAATCAGCCCCAGCATTTT.

This clonotype was detected ten times or more. The chain combines TRBV5-1 with TRBJ1-5, with 10 positions matching TRBD1. Germline V gene data show CDR1 as SGHRS and CDR2 as YFSETQ. The CDR3 covers 15 residues. J lost 4 bases, V lost 4 bases, and 5 bases had no gene match. CDR3 protein: CASSAGTGVNQPQHF. The CDR3 coding sequence is TGCGCCAGCAGCGCCGGGACAGGGGTGAATCAGCCCCAGCATTTT.